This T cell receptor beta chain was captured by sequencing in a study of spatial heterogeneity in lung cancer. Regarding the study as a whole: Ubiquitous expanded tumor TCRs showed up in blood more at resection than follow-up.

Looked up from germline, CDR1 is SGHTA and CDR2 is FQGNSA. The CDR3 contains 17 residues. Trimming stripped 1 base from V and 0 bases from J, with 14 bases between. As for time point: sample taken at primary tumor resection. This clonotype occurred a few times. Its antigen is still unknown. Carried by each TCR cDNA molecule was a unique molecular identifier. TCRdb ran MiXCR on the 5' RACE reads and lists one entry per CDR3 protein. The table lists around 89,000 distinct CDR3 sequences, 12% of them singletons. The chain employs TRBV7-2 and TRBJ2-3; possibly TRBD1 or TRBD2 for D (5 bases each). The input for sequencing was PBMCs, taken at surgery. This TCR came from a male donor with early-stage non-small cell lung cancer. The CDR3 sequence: CASSLVFGAPSTDTQYF. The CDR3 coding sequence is TGTGCCAGCAGCTTAGTTTTCGGGGCGCCCAGCACAGATACGCAGTATTTT.